These T cell receptor beta chains were read from a single sample in a study of T cell responses to AZD1222 COVID-19 vaccine. The method was immunoSEQ multiplex PCR; TCRdb's version includes in-frame clones alone and lacks a portion of them. The data contain 79,000 or so clones, around three quarters of them seen just once; the ten biggest clones take up 25% to 30%. The sequencing here drew on peripheral blood, taken 28 days after the second dose of the MenACWY control vaccine. The receptors were gathered from an adult who received the MenACWY meningococcal vaccine as a control. Both conserved end residues are part of each CDR3. A D gene is named only where the DNA matches it firmly. Where a row states a size, it is once, few, many or the class of an expanded clone; other rows omit it.

clone_size | d_call | j_call | v_call | cdr3_aa | cdr3_nt
NA | TRBD1 | TRBJ2-3 | TRBV7-2 | CASSLGRGDRAADTQYF | TGTGCCAGCAGCTTAGGCAGAGGGGACAGGGCGGCAGATACGCAGTATTTT
few | NA | TRBJ1-5 | TRBV2 | CASSDSHQPQHF | TGTGCCAGCTCCGACAGCCATCAGCCCCAGCATTTT
NA | NA | TRBJ2-1 | TRBV6-2/TRBV6-3 | CASSLAVPPYNEQFF | TGTGCCAGCAGTTTAGCCGTTCCTCCCTACAATGAGCAGTTCTTC
few | NA | TRBJ2-1 | TRBV15 | CATSRGVSGNEQFF | TGTGCCACCAGCAGGGGGGTTTCGGGTAATGAGCAGTTCTTC
NA | TRBD1 | TRBJ2-7 | TRBV5-4 | CASSLNQGAREQYF | TGTGCCAGCAGCTTGAATCAGGGGGCGCGGGAGCAGTACTTC
NA | NA | TRBJ1-2 | TRBV21-1 | CASSGGPNNYGYTF | TGTGCCAGCAGCGGTGGACCGAATAACTATGGCTACACCTTC
few | NA | TRBJ2-5 | TRBV30 | CAWGRIQETQYF | TGTGCCTGGGGTAGGATTCAAGAGACCCAGTACTTC
NA | TRBD1 | TRBJ1-6 | TRBV4-2 | CASSRLRDRDIRGLHF | TGTGCCAGCAGCCGGCTCCGGGACAGGGACATTCGGGGCCTCCACTTT
NA | NA | TRBJ1-2 | TRBV5-1 | CASSLTAGNYGYTF | TGCGCCAGCAGCTTAACCGCAGGGAACTATGGCTACACCTTC
NA | NA | TRBJ2-7 | TRBV18 | CASSSPGNFYEQYF | TGTGCCAGCTCATCACCCGGGAATTTCTACGAGCAGTACTTC
NA | NA | TRBJ1-2 | TRBV11-2 | CASSLDTGGNYGYTF | TGTGCCAGCAGCTTAGATACGGGCGGTAACTATGGCTACACCTTC
NA | NA | TRBJ2-1 | TRBV5-8 | CASSSTGFWGEQFF | TGTGCCAGCAGCTCCACGGGATTTTGGGGTGAGCAGTTCTTC
NA | NA | TRBJ2-7 | TRBV19 | CASSSGSYEQYF | TGTGCCAGTAGTTCCGGCTCCTACGAGCAGTACTTC
NA | NA | TRBJ1-2 | TRBV30 | CAWVGQTNYGYTF | TGTGCCTGGGTTGGACAGACTAACTATGGCTACACCTTC
few | NA | TRBJ2-7 | TRBV7-9 | CASNAGTGEKKQYF | TGTGCCAGCAACGCCGGGACGGGAGAAAAAAAGCAGTACTTC
NA | NA | TRBJ1-1 | TRBV3-1/TRBV3-2 | CASSQGRQGNTEAFF | TGTGCCAGCAGCCAGGGACGTCAGGGGAACACTGAAGCTTTCTTT
NA | TRBD2 | TRBJ2-7 | TRBV4-1 | CASSRLAGAYEQYF | TGCGCCAGCAGCCGGCTAGCGGGGGCCTACGAGCAGTACTTC
NA | TRBD1 | TRBJ2-7 | TRBV15 | CATSTDRVEQYF | TGTGCCACCAGCACTGACAGGGTCGAGCAGTACTTC
NA | NA | TRBJ1-1 | TRBV5-6 | CASLQVTPRSSEAFF | TGTGCCAGTCTACAAGTAACACCACGAAGCTCTGAAGCTTTCTTT
NA | NA | TRBJ2-3 | TRBV9 | CASSPTSFVGTDTQYF | TGTGCCAGCAGCCCTACTAGTTTCGTTGGCACAGATACGCAGTATTTT
NA | NA | TRBJ1-1 | TRBV18 | CASSPGLDKNTEAFF | TGTGCCAGCTCACCAGGTCTGGACAAGAACACTGAAGCTTTCTTT
NA | TRBD1 | TRBJ2-7 | TRBV5-4 | CASSRWGQGNEQYF | TGTGCCAGCAGCCGATGGGGACAGGGAAACGAGCAGTACTTC
NA | NA | TRBJ2-5 | TRBV5-1 | CASSLGGTQETQYF | TGCGCCAGCAGCTTGGGGGGGACGCAAGAGACCCAGTACTTC
NA | NA | TRBJ2-1 | TRBV12-3/TRBV12-4 | CASRRGPNEQFF | TGTGCCAGCAGGAGGGGCCCCAATGAGCAGTTCTTC
NA | NA | TRBJ1-2 | TRBV30 | CASSSRGNYGYTF | TGTGCCTCCAGTTCCAGGGGAAACTATGGCTACACCTTC
few | TRBD1 | TRBJ1-2 | TRBV2 | CASLPQGASYGYTF | TGTGCCAGCCTACCTCAGGGGGCGAGCTATGGCTACACCTTC
NA | NA | TRBJ2-1 | TRBV6-6 | CASSYRSGSYNEQFF | TGTGCCAGCAGTTACAGAAGCGGCTCCTACAATGAGCAGTTCTTC
NA | TRBD2 | TRBJ2-1 | TRBV13 | CASSLYVRTSGKSSYNEQFF | TGTGCCAGCAGCTTATATGTCAGGACTAGCGGGAAAAGCTCCTACAATGAGCAGTTCTTC
NA | TRBD2 | TRBJ2-2 | TRBV5-1 | CASSFPSGGTGELFF | TGCGCCAGCAGCTTCCCTAGCGGGGGCACCGGGGAGCTGTTTTTT
NA | TRBD2 | TRBJ2-7 | TRBV27 | CASSSSGRSYEQYF | TGTGCCAGTAGCTCTAGCGGGAGATCCTACGAGCAGTACTTC
NA | NA | TRBJ1-6 | TRBV5-5 | CASSRASGTDNSPLHF | TGTGCCAGCAGCCGGGCGTCTGGGACGGATAATTCACCCCTCCACTTT
NA | NA | TRBJ1-2 | TRBV28 | CASGRPGRASFNYGYTF | TGTGCCAGCGGCCGACCGGGACGGGCGTCTTTTAACTATGGCTACACCTTC
once | TRBD2 | TRBJ2-5 | TRBV3-1/TRBV3-2 | CASSYLAGGPQETQYF | TGTGCCAGCAGCTACCTAGCGGGAGGGCCCCAAGAGACCCAGTACTTC
NA | NA | TRBJ1-1 | TRBV11-2 | CASSFSKNEAFF | TGTGCCAGCAGCTTTAGTAAGAATGAAGCTTTCTTT
NA | NA | TRBJ1-2 | TRBV30 | CAWSLGAEYGYTF | TGTGCCTGGAGTTTGGGCGCGGAATATGGCTACACCTTC
NA | NA | TRBJ2-3 | TRBV7-3 | CASSPDRYTDTQYF | TGTGCCAGCAGCCCTGACAGGTATACAGATACGCAGTATTTT
NA | NA | TRBJ2-1 | TRBV5-8 | CASSRGASNEQFF | TGTGCCAGCAGCCGAGGTGCGTCCAATGAGCAGTTCTTC
NA | TRBD1 | TRBJ2-1 | TRBV28 | CASSSRDRYYNEQFF | TGTGCCAGCAGTTCTCGGGACAGGTATTACAATGAGCAGTTCTTC
once | NA | TRBJ2-7 | TRBV19 | CASSIRISSGGAPYEQYF | TGTGCCAGTAGTATAAGGATTAGTTCTGGCGGAGCACCCTACGAGCAGTACTTC
NA | NA | TRBJ1-3 | TRBV2 | CASTTFVGAAGNTIYF | TGTGCCAGCACCACCTTCGTGGGGGCGGCTGGAAACACCATATATTTT
NA | NA | TRBJ1-2 | TRBV3-1/TRBV3-2 | CASSHSGVGYGYTF | TGTGCCAGCAGCCATTCGGGGGTGGGCTATGGCTACACCTTC
NA | NA | TRBJ1-1 | TRBV9 | CASSVVGGEAFF | TGTGCCAGCAGCGTAGTCGGGGGAGAAGCTTTCTTT
NA | NA | TRBJ2-3 | TRBV19 | CASEGRSVGTDTQYF | TGTGCCAGTGAGGGGAGGTCGGTCGGCACAGATACGCAGTATTTT
NA | NA | TRBJ1-2 | TRBV7-2 | CASSPVRAGLVGYTF | TGTGCCAGCAGCCCTGTAAGGGCGGGGCTTGTTGGCTACACCTTC